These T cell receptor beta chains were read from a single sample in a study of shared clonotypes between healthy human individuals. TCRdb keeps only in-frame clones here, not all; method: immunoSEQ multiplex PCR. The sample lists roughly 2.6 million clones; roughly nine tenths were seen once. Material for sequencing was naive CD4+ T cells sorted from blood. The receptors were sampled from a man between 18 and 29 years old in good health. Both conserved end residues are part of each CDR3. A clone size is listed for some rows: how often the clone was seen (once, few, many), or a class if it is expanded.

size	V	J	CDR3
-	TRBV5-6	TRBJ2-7	CASSFSDSSYEQYF
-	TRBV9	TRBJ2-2	CASSVSGQGRNTGELFF
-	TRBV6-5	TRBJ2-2	CASSYWGTSSGGELFF
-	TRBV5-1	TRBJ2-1	CASSWTSGGAGVYNEQFF
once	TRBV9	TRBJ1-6	CASSVGAGVPNSPLHF
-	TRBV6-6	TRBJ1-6	CASSPQGSIYNSPLHF
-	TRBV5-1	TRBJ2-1	CASSLGDVNYNEQFF
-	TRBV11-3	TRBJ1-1	CASSGGPGTEAFF
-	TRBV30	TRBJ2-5	CAWSGTGGGQYF
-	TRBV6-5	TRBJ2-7	CASLRKTGLGEQYF
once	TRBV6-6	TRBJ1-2	CASSLSLPGGHYGYTF
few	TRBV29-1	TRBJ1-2	CSGGGLQAGYTF
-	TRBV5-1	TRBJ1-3	CASSGDSSGNTIYF
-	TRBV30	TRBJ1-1	CAWSKGSRTEAFF
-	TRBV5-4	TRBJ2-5	CASSSQTGDQETQYF
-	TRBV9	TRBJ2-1	CASSVAARGAYNEQFF
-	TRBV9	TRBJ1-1	CASSESLGTPFRNTEAFF